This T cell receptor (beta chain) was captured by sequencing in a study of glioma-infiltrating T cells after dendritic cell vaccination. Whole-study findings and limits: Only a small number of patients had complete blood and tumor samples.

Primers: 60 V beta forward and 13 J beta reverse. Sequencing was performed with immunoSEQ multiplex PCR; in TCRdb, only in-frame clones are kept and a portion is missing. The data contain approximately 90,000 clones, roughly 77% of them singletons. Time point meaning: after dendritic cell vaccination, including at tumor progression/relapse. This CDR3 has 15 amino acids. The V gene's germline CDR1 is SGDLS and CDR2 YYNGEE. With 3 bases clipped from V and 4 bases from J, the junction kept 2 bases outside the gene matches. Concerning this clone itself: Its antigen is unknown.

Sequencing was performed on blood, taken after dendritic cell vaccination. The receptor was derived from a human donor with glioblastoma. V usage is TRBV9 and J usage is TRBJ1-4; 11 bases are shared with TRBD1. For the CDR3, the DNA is TGTGCCAGCAGCGCCGGGACAGGGGGTAATGAAAAACTGTTTTTT. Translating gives CASSAGTGGNEKLFF. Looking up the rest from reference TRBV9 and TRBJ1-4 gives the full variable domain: DSGVTQTPKHLITATGQRVTLRCSPRSGDLSVYWYQQSLDQGLQFLIQYYNGEERAKGNILERFSAQQFPDLHSELNLSSLELGDSALYFCASSAGTGGNEKLFFGSGTQLSVL.